Sequencing of this TCR beta chain was carried out in a study of T cell responses to AZD1222 COVID-19 vaccine. Whole-study context: Pooling covered second doses at about 4 or about 12 weeks. Study results and caveats: The study identified only 6 or 7 AZD1222 recipients as seropositive at baseline. Donors in the cohort were predominantly white British and more often female, and clonal diversity was possibly underestimated. Spike-specific TCR breadth and depth rose after two AZD1222 doses.

Looked up from germline, CDR1 is LNHDA and CDR2 is SQIVND (reference sequence). This CDR3 is built from 15 residues. With 3 bases removed from V and 4 bases from J, the gap between germline ends came to 13 bases. The protocol was immunoSEQ multiplex PCR, while the TCRdb copy is restricted to in-frame clones and leaves out a portion. The repertoire holds about 110,000 clones, with more than 75% as singletons. Concerning this clone itself: Its antigen is unidentified.

Sequencing used peripheral blood, obtained on day 0 of AZD1222 vaccination. This receptor was taken from an adult in good health. The genes are TRBV19 and TRBJ1-5; D is unresolved. The CDR3 DNA reads as TGTGCCAGTAGTATTTTAGGCTTGGGGAATCAGCCCCAGCATTTT. It is translated as CASSILGLGNQPQHF.